Shown below are 19 T cell receptor beta chains from a single sample sequenced in a study of technical replicates of blood from four donors. The table came from immunoSEQ multiplex PCR; TCRdb's copy has only in-frame clones and leaves some out. The sample yields fewer than 90,000 clones, roughly 96% seen once. Sequenced material: T cells isolated from PBMCs. These receptors all stem from a human donor in good health.

This clone was detected once. The V call is TRBV11-3, the J call TRBJ2-1, with 7 bases identical to TRBD1. The CDR3 is 18 amino acids. V dropped 5 bases and J dropped 2; count of bases not matched to a gene: 15. Germline CDR1 reads SGHNT; CDR2 reads YENEEA. As DNA, the CDR3 is TGTGCCAGCAGCCCATACCCCGTGACAGGGAGAGCCTACAATGAGCAGTTCTTC. It codes for CASSPYPVTGRAYNEQFF.

The rearrangement joins TRBV6-1 to TRBJ2-7, with TRBD1 identical over 8 bases. CDR1 and CDR2 (germline): MNHNS, SASEGT. The CDR3 is 16 amino acids. V lost 2 bases and J lost 5; bases outside the gene matches: 11. In DNA, the CDR3 is TGTGCCAGCAGTGAATCGTCGCGGACAGGGATCAACGAGCAGTACTTC. Protein product: CASSESSRTGINEQYF.

This sequence joins TRBV6-1 and TRBJ2-7, with D possibly being TRBD1 (5 bases). The CDR3 has 12 amino acids. Germline-derived CDR1 and CDR2 are MNHNS and SASEGT. The V and J ends lost 5 bases and 5 bases respectively, with 10 bases between them. The CDR3 bases are TGTGCCAGCAGTCCTGCGGACAACGAGCAGTACTTC. Protein product: CASSPADNEQYF.

The chain uses TRBV9 and TRBJ2-3; D might be TRBD1 (6 bases). The CDR3 is 15 amino acids. Looked up from germline, CDR1 is SGDLS and CDR2 is YYNGEE. The V end lost 4 bases, the J end lost 2 bases, and 14 bases lay between the germline ends. The CDR3 DNA reads TGTGCCAGCAGCATCCGACAGGACACCACAGATACGCAGTATTTT. Residues: CASSIRQDTTDTQYF.

This chain uses TRBV6-5 with TRBJ1-4, with 9 bases aligning to TRBD1. V lost 3 bases, J lost 7 bases, and 6 bases stayed unmatched. Per the germline V gene, CDR1 is MNHEY and CDR2 is SVGAGI. The CDR3 contains 15 residues. The CDR3 bases are TGTGCCAGCAGTTATAAGGGACAGGGATCTGAAAAACTGTTTTTT. This encodes CASSYKGQGSEKLFF.

The gene calls are TRBV5-1 and TRBJ1-2, with D possibly TRBD1 on 6 matching bases. CDR1 and CDR2 from the germline V gene are SGHRS and YFSETQ. Trimming removed 1 base at V and 0 bases at J, with 10 bases between. CDR3 length: 15 residues. In nucleotides, the CDR3 is TGCGCCAGCAGCTTGTCTGGGGGCGCTAACTATGGCTACACCTTC. This gives the protein CASSLSGGANYGYTF.

The rearrangement uses TRBV11-3 and TRBJ2-5, with 7 positions matching TRBD2. The germline CDR1 and CDR2 sequences are SGHNT and YENEEA. The V gene end was trimmed by 1 base and the J gene end by 4 bases; junction bases not matched to a gene: 12. CDR3 length equals 17 residues. The CDR3 nucleotides are TGTGCCAGCAGCTTAGGACTAGCCGGACTCCGATCAGAGACCCAGTACTTC. Encoded protein: CASSLGLAGLRSETQYF.

The V call is TRBV30, the J call TRBJ1-1, with D perhaps matching TRBD1 (5 bases). The CDR3 length is 14 residues. V lost 2 bases to trimming and J lost 1 base, with 11 bases between them. Germline CDR1 is GTSNPN and CDR2 is SVGIG (reference sequence). CDR3 sequence: CAWSYGTPNTEAFF. The CDR3, as DNA: TGTGCCTGGAGTTACGGGACTCCGAACACTGAAGCTTTCTTT.

V usage is TRBV19 and J usage is TRBJ2-7, with a possible D match to TRBD2 (5 bases). Trimming took 2 bases from V and 6 from J, leaving 11 bases between them. Germline CDR1 is LNHDA and CDR2 is SQIVND (reference sequence). The CDR3 length is 13 residues. CDR3 DNA: TGTGCCAGTAGTATAAGTTCGGGGAGCGAGCAGTACTTC. This encodes CASSISSGSEQYF.

The rearrangement uses TRBV6-5 and TRBJ2-1, with D possibly TRBD2 on 6 matching bases. The germline V and J ends were trimmed by 4 bases and 3 bases, with 13 bases remaining between them. The CDR3 covers 15 residues. Germline V lookup: CDR1 MNHEY, CDR2 SVGAGI. Written as DNA, the CDR3 is TGTGCCAGCAGTTCACCGGGACTTAACTACAATGAGCAGTTCTTC. Amino acid sequence: CASSSPGLNYNEQFF.

This chain joins TRBV6-5 and TRBJ2-1; TRBD2 matches at 12 bases. The CDR3 is 15 amino acids. Germline V gene lookup returns CDR1 MNHEY and CDR2 SVGAGI. Losses at the gene ends were 5 bases for V and 8 bases for J; bases not matched to a gene: 7. The CDR3 is CASSAGLAGIYEQFF. CDR3 bases: TGTGCCAGCAGTGCCGGACTAGCGGGGATCTATGAGCAGTTCTTC.

This sequence joins TRBV4-2 and TRBJ2-7, with 10 bases that match TRBD2. The V segment lost 4 bases and the J segment 4 bases; nucleotides outside the gene matches: 7. There are 15 residues in the CDR3. CDR1 LGHNA and CDR2 YNFKEQ come from the germline V gene. CDR3 coding DNA: TGTGCCAGCAGCCGAGATCTAGCGGGAGTATACGAGCAGTACTTC. This translates into CASSRDLAGVYEQYF.

Here the CDR3 reads CAWREQGSTDTQYF. For the CDR3, the DNA is TGTGCCTGGAGAGAACAGGGGAGCACAGATACGCAGTATTTT. The gene calls are TRBV30 and TRBJ2-3, with 7 bases identical to TRBD1. Looked up from germline, CDR1 is GTSNPN and CDR2 is SVGIG (reference sequence). V dropped 3 bases and J dropped 0; count of bases not matched to a gene: 3. There are 14 residues in the CDR3.

This clone was found once. Written as DNA, the CDR3 is TGCAGCGTTTCGGGAAGCAATCAGCCCCAGCATTTT. Its protein product is CSVSGSNQPQHF. The rearrangement joins TRBV29-1 to TRBJ1-5; D is undetermined. Deletions cut 5 bases from V and 1 base from J, with 6 bases between. The CDR3 length is 12 residues. Germline V CDR1 and CDR2: SQVTM, ANQGSEA.

This chain links TRBV29-1 with TRBJ1-2, with a weak D call TRBD1 (5 bases). Germline-derived CDR1 and CDR2 are SQVTM and ANQGSEA. The CDR3 spans 14 residues. Trimming left V 6 bases short and J 3 bases short, with 17 bases between. The CDR3 DNA follows: TGCAGCGTCGCGCGCTTAGGACACGACTATGGCTACACCTTC. It specifies CSVARLGHDYGYTF.

This rearrangement joins TRBV19 to TRBJ1-1; 8 bases are a match to TRBD1. Germline CDR1 reads LNHDA; CDR2 reads SQIVND (reference sequence). V lost 0 bases, J lost 6 bases, and 6 bases stayed unmatched. The CDR3 length is 15 residues. CDR3 nucleotide sequence: TGTGCCAGTAGTATAGATCGGACAGGGAGTTCTGAAGCTTTCTTT. Protein product: CASSIDRTGSSEAFF.

The J gene is TRBJ1-3, the V gene TRBV6-5, with a weak D call TRBD1 (5 bases). This CDR3 is 14 amino acids long. Trimming removed 0 bases from V and 4 bases from J, with 7 bases in between. CDR1 is MNHEY and CDR2 is SVGAGI in the germline V gene. The CDR3 here is CASSYSGGGNTIYF. DNA for the CDR3: TGTGCCAGCAGTTACTCGGGGGGGGGAAACACCATATATTTT.

The chain links TRBV27 to TRBJ2-1; D unclear. Germline V gene lookup returns CDR1 MNHEY and CDR2 SMNVEV (reference sequence). V dropped 4 bases and J dropped 6 bases, with 7 bases sitting between them. The CDR3 is made up of 12 amino acids. This chain's CDR3 is CASSSLGNEQFF. CDR3 nucleotides: TGTGCCAGCAGTTCTCTAGGCAATGAGCAGTTCTTC.

This rearrangement joins TRBV21-1 to TRBJ1-2; the D call of TRBD1 is as the table states it, not checked on the DNA. TRBV21-1 is a documented pseudogene. This CDR3 is built from 16 residues. CDR3: CASSKSLTGDNYGYTF. DNA for the CDR3: TGTGCCAGCAGCAAATCCCTGACAGGGGATAACTATGGCTACACCTTC.